Listed here are 11 T cell receptor beta chains from one sample, sequenced in a study of technical replicates of blood from a few donors. Some clones are missing from TCRdb's copy, which holds only in-frame ones; the method was immunoSEQ multiplex PCR. Of 60,000 to 90,000 clones in the sample, around 97% are singletons; the top ten hold around 0.31%. Sequenced material: T cells isolated from PBMCs. These receptors were collected from a human donor in good health.

The chain has TRBV11-2 and TRBJ1-2; D ambiguous. CDR1 SGHAT and CDR2 FQNNGV come from the germline V gene. The CDR3 has 13 residues. V was trimmed by 3 bases and J by 6 bases, leaving 11 bases between them. The CDR3 nucleotides read TGTGCCAGCAGCTTTGCAGAGGCGCATGGCTACACCTTC. Protein sequence: CASSFAEAHGYTF.

This clone has a single count. The gene calls are TRBV6-1 and TRBJ2-1, with 9 bases identical to TRBD2. CDR3 length: 16 residues. Per the germline V gene, CDR1 is MNHNS and CDR2 is SASEGT. V was pared by 1 base and J by 3 bases, with 4 bases of the junction left unmatched. The CDR3, as DNA: TGTGCCAGCAGTGAAGAGGCTAGCGGGGTCTACAATGAGCAGTTCTTC. Translated: CASSEEASGVYNEQFF.

The chain joins TRBV9 to TRBJ2-7; 9 bases fit TRBD2. Germline trimming cut 4 bases from V and 5 bases from J; bases unmatched to any gene: 13. Germline values: CDR1 SGDLS, CDR2 YYNGEE. The CDR3 runs to 16 residues. The CDR3 loop is CASSSSRLAGSHEQYF. CDR3 bases: TGTGCCAGCAGCTCCTCCCGCCTAGCGGGATCCCACGAGCAGTACTTC.

The chain combines TRBV11-3 with TRBJ2-3; D might be TRBD2 (5 bases). Germline values: CDR1 SGHNT, CDR2 YENEEA. CDR3 size: 14 residues. Between the trimmed V and J ends, which lost 5 bases and 2 bases, there was a span of 11 bases. DNA for the CDR3: TGTGCCAGCAGCGATAGGACTCACACAGATACGCAGTATTTT. Translating it yields CASSDRTHTDTQYF.

The rearrangement uses TRBV7-2 and TRBJ1-5, with 9 positions matching TRBD1. The germline V gene has CDR1 SGHTA and CDR2 FQGNSA. Germline trimming cut 5 bases from V and 2 bases from J; bases unmatched to any gene: 7. The CDR3 length is 16 residues. CDR3 sequence reads: CASSQQGAGRNQPQHF. Here the CDR3 DNA reads TGTGCCAGCAGCCAACAGGGGGCAGGTCGCAATCAGCCCCAGCATTTT.

This clone was counted a single time. The chain couples TRBV14 to TRBJ1-1; perhaps TRBD1 as D (5 bases). The CDR3 loop spans 14 amino acids. Trimming left V 1 base short and J 4 bases short, with 10 bases between. CDR1 and CDR2 (germline): SGHDN, FVKESK. The chain's CDR3 is CASSQVTGVTEAFF. CDR3 sequence (DNA): TGTGCCAGCAGCCAAGTCACGGGGGTCACTGAAGCTTTCTTT.

This sequence joins TRBV4-2 and TRBJ1-1; a possible D gene is TRBD1 (5 bases). The length of the CDR3 is 15 residues. The V end was cut by 4 bases, the J end by 5 bases, with 17 bases between. Germline V lookup: CDR1 LGHNA, CDR2 YNFKEQ. CDR3 DNA sequence: TGTGCCAGCAGCCGAGCAGAACAGGATGGAACTGAAGCTTTCTTT. It is translated as CASSRAEQDGTEAFF.

The sample holds one count of this clone. This rearrangement joins TRBV11-3 to TRBJ2-3; D is ambiguous. The germline gives CDR1 SGHNT, CDR2 YENEEA. The CDR3 has 13 amino acids. Trimming removed 5 bases at V and 3 bases at J, with 9 bases between. In nucleotides, the CDR3 is TGTGCCAGCAGCCCCGAGATGACAGATACGCAGTATTTT. The encoded protein is CASSPEMTDTQYF.

This chain links TRBV19 with TRBJ1-1, with D possibly TRBD1 on 5 matching bases. Germline-derived CDR1 and CDR2 are LNHDA and SQIVND (reference sequence). This CDR3 is 16 amino acids long. V was shortened by 6 bases and J by 0 bases, with 17 bases between the two germline ends. CDR3 bases: TGTGCCAGTAGCACTGGGACTGAGCTCATGAACACTGAAGCTTTCTTT. Translated, it gives CASSTGTELMNTEAFF.

The chain has TRBV11-3 and TRBJ1-2; TRBD1 matches at 7 bases. Trimming at V came to 5 bases and at J to 4 bases, leaving 1 base not matched to a gene. CDR3 length: 12 amino acids. Per germline, CDR1 SGHNT and CDR2 YENEEA. The CDR3 spells CASSAGGYGYTF. CDR3 sequence (DNA): TGTGCCAGCAGCGCAGGGGGCTATGGCTACACCTTC.

The gene calls are TRBV5-4 and TRBJ2-1; D is undetermined. The germline V gene encodes CDR1 SGHNT and CDR2 YYREEE (reference sequence). V lost 0 bases, J lost 0 bases, and 7 bases lay in between. CDR3 length equals 15 residues. The CDR3 here is CASSLESSSYNEQFF. The CDR3 nucleotides read TGTGCCAGCAGCTTGGAATCGAGCTCCTACAATGAGCAGTTCTTC.